Following are 2 T cell receptor beta chains from one sample sequenced in a study of blood T cells in healthy people across ages. Sample-barcoded 5' priming and a J-beta primer mix drove a second PCR of about 7 to 12 cycles. Each CDR3 protein gets one entry after TCRdb re-called the 5' RACE reads with MiXCR. The sample contains just under 550,000 distinct CDR3 sequences, more than 20% of which appear only once. In addition, the sample was reused for a study of T cells of mothers and their children.

What was sequenced was blood. The receptors derive from a boy aged 5-17 years in good health.

The chain links TRBV5-1 to TRBJ2-2; 11 bases agree with TRBD1. Germline CDR1 is SGHRS and CDR2 is YFSETQ. The CDR3 is 17 amino acids. With V trimmed by 0 bases and J by 4 bases, 5 bases remained unmatched. DNA of the CDR3: TGCGCCAGCAGCTTGGCTCGGACAGGGGGCCCCACCGGGGAGCTGTTTTTT. Residues: CASSLARTGGPTGELFF.

The chain combines TRBV20-1 with TRBJ2-7; D is unresolved. The CDR3 length is 11 residues. Trimming cost V 3 bases and J 3 bases, with 6 bases left between them. In germline, CDR1 is DFQATT, CDR2 SNEGSKA (reference sequence). CDR3: CSASRYYEQYF. The CDR3 nucleotides read TGCAGTGCTAGTCGGTACTACGAGCAGTACTTC.